Listed below are T cell receptor beta chains from one sample, sequenced in a study of metastatic and nonmetastatic thyroid tumors. TCRdb re-analyzed the PCR reads through MiXCR. The data show roughly 21,000 clones, with 28% seen just once and 14% held by the top ten. Sequencing was performed on tumor tissue. The receptor source for this set is a male donor with papillary thyroid cancer or a benign thyroid nodule (not recorded which). Some clones in this sample may be carry-over from other donors' samples. CDR3s include the opening cysteine and the closing phenylalanine or tryptophan. Fields, in order: V gene, clone size, J gene, D gene, CDR3 protein, CDR3 DNA. The D gene is left open where the match is weak. The size entry is marked missing in some rows and otherwise reads once, few, many or a size class.

V gene: TRBV6-2/TRBV6-3
clone size: medium-sized
J gene: TRBJ2-7
D gene: -
CDR3 protein: CASSSGSFYEQYF
CDR3 DNA: TGTGCCAGCAGTTCCGGGAGCTTCTACGAGCAGTACTTC

V gene: TRBV27
clone size: few
J gene: TRBJ2-7
D gene: TRBD2
CDR3 protein: CASSLGLAGGYEQYF
CDR3 DNA: TGTGCCAGCAGTTTAGGACTAGCGGGAGGCTACGAGCAGTACTTC

V gene: TRBV5-1
clone size: many
J gene: TRBJ2-5
D gene: TRBD2
CDR3 protein: CASSPLPGTSGLAQETQYF
CDR3 DNA: TGCGCCAGCAGCCCGTTACCCGGGACTAGCGGGTTGGCCCAAGAGACCCAGTACTTC

V gene: TRBV19
clone size: few
J gene: TRBJ1-2
D gene: -
CDR3 protein: CASSITGANYGYTF
CDR3 DNA: TGTGCCAGTAGTATTACCGGGGCTAACTATGGCTACACCTTC

V gene: TRBV7-9
clone size: -
J gene: TRBJ1-1
D gene: -
CDR3 protein: CASSSLTGNTEAFF
CDR3 DNA: TGTGCCAGCAGCTCCTTGACAGGGAACACTGAAGCTTTCTTT

V gene: TRBV7-3
clone size: -
J gene: TRBJ1-1
D gene: -
CDR3 protein: CASSLDLGTEAFF
CDR3 DNA: TGTGCCAGCAGCTTGGATTTGGGCACTGAAGCTTTCTTT

V gene: TRBV27
clone size: few
J gene: TRBJ1-5
D gene: -
CDR3 protein: CASSKLGQPQHF
CDR3 DNA: TGTGCCAGCAGCAAGCTAGGTCAGCCCCAGCATTTT

V gene: TRBV18
clone size: -
J gene: TRBJ1-3
D gene: -
CDR3 protein: CASSRRDRSSSGNTIYF
CDR3 DNA: TGTGCCAGCTCGCGACGGGACCGATCGAGCTCTGGAAACACCATATATTTT

V gene: TRBV6-1
clone size: few
J gene: TRBJ2-7
D gene: TRBD1
CDR3 protein: CASTNGDRGEQYF
CDR3 DNA: TGTGCCAGCACGAATGGGGACAGGGGCGAGCAGTACTTC

V gene: TRBV30
clone size: -
J gene: TRBJ1-1
D gene: -
CDR3 protein: CAWISGVGNTEAFF
CDR3 DNA: TGTGCCTGGATTTCTGGGGTAGGGAACACTGAAGCTTTCTTT

V gene: TRBV5-1
clone size: -
J gene: TRBJ1-2
D gene: -
CDR3 protein: CASSMDLSRGYTF
CDR3 DNA: TGCGCCAGCAGCATGGACTTATCTCGGGGCTACACCTTC

V gene: TRBV11-2
clone size: -
J gene: TRBJ2-1
D gene: TRBD2
CDR3 protein: CASSLSGGVSDEQFF
CDR3 DNA: TGTGCCAGCAGCTTGTCCGGGGGGGTCAGCGATGAGCAGTTCTTC

V gene: TRBV6-1
clone size: -
J gene: TRBJ2-7
D gene: TRBD2
CDR3 protein: CASNRGEREQYF
CDR3 DNA: TGTGCCAGCAACCGGGGGGAGAGGGAGCAGTACTTC

V gene: TRBV7-9
clone size: -
J gene: TRBJ2-7
D gene: -
CDR3 protein: CASSLGVGTTGQYF
CDR3 DNA: TGTGCCAGCAGCTTAGGAGTGGGAACTACGGGGCAGTACTTC

V gene: TRBV3-1
clone size: -
J gene: TRBJ1-2
D gene: TRBD1
CDR3 protein: CVSSQGGRNYGYTF
CDR3 DNA: TGTGTCAGCAGCCAAGGGGGCAGAAACTATGGCTACACCTTC

V gene: TRBV27
clone size: few
J gene: TRBJ1-5
D gene: -
CDR3 protein: CASSFGGGDQPQHF
CDR3 DNA: TGTGCCAGCAGTTTTGGAGGGGGAGATCAGCCCCAGCATTTT

V gene: TRBV7-9
clone size: -
J gene: TRBJ2-3
D gene: -
CDR3 protein: CASSNTGKDTQYF
CDR3 DNA: TGTGCCAGCAGCAATACAGGGAAGGATACGCAGTATTTT

V gene: TRBV2
clone size: medium-sized
J gene: TRBJ1-6
D gene: TRBD1
CDR3 protein: CASAQGEVSPLHF
CDR3 DNA: TGTGCCAGCGCACAGGGGGAAGTTTCACCCCTCCACTTT

V gene: TRBV5-6
clone size: -
J gene: TRBJ2-2
D gene: -
CDR3 protein: CASSLLAGELFF
CDR3 DNA: TGTGCCAGCAGCTTGTTAGCCGGGGAGCTGTTTTTT

V gene: TRBV6-6
clone size: -
J gene: TRBJ2-3
D gene: -
CDR3 protein: CASSYHGSSTDTQYF
CDR3 DNA: TGTGCCAGCAGTTACCACGGGAGTTCTACAGATACGCAGTATTTT

V gene: TRBV10-2
clone size: -
J gene: TRBJ2-1
D gene: -
CDR3 protein: CASSGSSEQFF
CDR3 DNA: TGCGCCAGCAGTGGGTCCAGTGAGCAGTTCTTC

V gene: TRBV20-1
clone size: many
J gene: TRBJ2-7
D gene: -
CDR3 protein: CSARDVREYEQYF
CDR3 DNA: TGCAGTGCTAGAGATGTCAGGGAATACGAGCAGTACTTC

V gene: TRBV18
clone size: many
J gene: TRBJ2-5
D gene: -
CDR3 protein: CASSPGARGQTQYF
CDR3 DNA: TGTGCCAGCTCACCAGGAGCTAGAGGGCAGACCCAGTACTTC

V gene: TRBV7-9
clone size: medium-sized
J gene: TRBJ2-7
D gene: TRBD1
CDR3 protein: CASSLAGQGHEQYF
CDR3 DNA: TGTGCCAGCAGCTTAGCGGGACAGGGCCACGAGCAGTACTTC

V gene: TRBV19
clone size: medium-sized
J gene: TRBJ2-5
D gene: TRBD1
CDR3 protein: CASSRGTGVLQETQYF
CDR3 DNA: TGTGCCAGTAGTAGGGGGACAGGGGTTCTTCAAGAGACCCAGTACTTC

V gene: TRBV30
clone size: medium-sized
J gene: TRBJ2-1
D gene: -
CDR3 protein: CAWNKLYNEQFF
CDR3 DNA: TGTGCCTGGAATAAACTCTACAATGAGCAGTTCTTC

V gene: TRBV30
clone size: many
J gene: TRBJ1-1
D gene: -
CDR3 protein: CAWSKGPGWTEAFF
CDR3 DNA: TGTGCCTGGAGTAAGGGTCCAGGATGGACTGAAGCTTTCTTT